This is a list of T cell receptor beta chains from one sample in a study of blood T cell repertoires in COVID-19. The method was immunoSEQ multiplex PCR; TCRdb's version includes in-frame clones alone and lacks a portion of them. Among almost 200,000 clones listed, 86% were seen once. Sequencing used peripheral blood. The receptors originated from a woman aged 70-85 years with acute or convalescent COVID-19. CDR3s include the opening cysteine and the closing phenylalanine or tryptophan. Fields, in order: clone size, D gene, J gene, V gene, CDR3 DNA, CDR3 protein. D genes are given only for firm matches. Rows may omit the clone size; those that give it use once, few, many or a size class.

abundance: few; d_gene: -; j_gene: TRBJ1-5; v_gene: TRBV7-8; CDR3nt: TGTGCCAGCAGCTTAGTGAATGGGGCGGTCAACCGTTATAGCAATCAGCCCCAGCATTTT; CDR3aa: CASSLVNGAVNRYSNQPQHF
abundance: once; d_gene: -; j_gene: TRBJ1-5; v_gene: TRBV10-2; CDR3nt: TGCGCCAGCAGTGAAGGGGGAGATCGGCCCCAGCATTTT; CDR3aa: CASSEGGDRPQHF
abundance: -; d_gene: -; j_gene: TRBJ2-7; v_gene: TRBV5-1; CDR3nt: TGCGCCAGCAGCTTGAGTCCGACAATCTACGAGCAGTACTTC; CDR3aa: CASSLSPTIYEQYF
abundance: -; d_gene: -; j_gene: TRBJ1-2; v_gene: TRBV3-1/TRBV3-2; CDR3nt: TGTGCCAGCAGCCCCACCGGAGGTGTCTATGGCTACACCTTC; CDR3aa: CASSPTGGVYGYTF
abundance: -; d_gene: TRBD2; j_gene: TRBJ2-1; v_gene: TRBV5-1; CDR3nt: TGCGCCAGCAGCCCCGTCACGGGGGGAGATTACAATGAGCAGTTCTTC; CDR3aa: CASSPVTGGDYNEQFF
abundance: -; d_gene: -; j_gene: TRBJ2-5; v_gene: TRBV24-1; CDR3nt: TGTGCCACCAGTGACCAGGGTACTGAGACCCAGTACTTC; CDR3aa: CATSDQGTETQYF
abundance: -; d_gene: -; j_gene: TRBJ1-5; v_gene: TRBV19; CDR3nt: TGTGCCAGTAGTAAGATGGGCGCAAGCAATCAGCCCCAGCATTTT; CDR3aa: CASSKMGASNQPQHF
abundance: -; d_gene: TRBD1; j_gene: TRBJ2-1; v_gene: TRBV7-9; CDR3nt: TGTGCCAGCAGCTTAGGACAGGGCTCCAAGAATGAGCAGTTCTTC; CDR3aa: CASSLGQGSKNEQFF
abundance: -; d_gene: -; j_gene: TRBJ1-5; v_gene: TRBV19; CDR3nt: TGTGCCAGTAGTATACGGTATAGCAATCAGCCCCAGCATTTT; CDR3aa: CASSIRYSNQPQHF
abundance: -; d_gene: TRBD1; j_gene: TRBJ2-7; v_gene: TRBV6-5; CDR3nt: TGTGCCAGCAGCCTCCAAGCAGGGGGCTCCTACGAGCAGTACTTC; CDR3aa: CASSLQAGGSYEQYF
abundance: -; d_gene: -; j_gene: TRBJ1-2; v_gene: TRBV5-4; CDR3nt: TGTGCCAGCAGCCCCCGGGGCGGGAATAACTATGGCTACACCTTC; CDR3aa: CASSPRGGNNYGYTF
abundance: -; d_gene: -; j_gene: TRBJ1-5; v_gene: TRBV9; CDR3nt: TGTGCCAGCAGCCCGGAGGGGCTACGGAATCAGCCCCAGCATTTT; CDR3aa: CASSPEGLRNQPQHF
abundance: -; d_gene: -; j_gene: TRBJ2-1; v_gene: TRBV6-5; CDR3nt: TGTGCCAGCAGTTCTTCCGGGACAAGCTCCTACAATGAGCAGTTCTTC; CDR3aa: CASSSSGTSSYNEQFF
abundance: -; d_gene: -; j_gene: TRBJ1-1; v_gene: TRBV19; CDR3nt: TGTGCCAGTAGTGACAGGCTAGAAGCTTTCTTT; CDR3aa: CASSDRLEAFF
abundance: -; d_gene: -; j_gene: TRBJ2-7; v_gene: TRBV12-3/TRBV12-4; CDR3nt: TGTGCCAGCAGGAGCGCCTCCTACGAGCAGTACTTC; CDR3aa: CASRSASYEQYF
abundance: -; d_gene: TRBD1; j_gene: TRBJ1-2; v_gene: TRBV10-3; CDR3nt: TGTGCCATCGGACAGGGTCAAACATATGGCTACACCTTC; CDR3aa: CAIGQGQTYGYTF
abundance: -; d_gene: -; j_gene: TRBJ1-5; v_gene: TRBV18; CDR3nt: TGTGCCAGCTCACCGACACAGGGTATGTGGCCCCAGCATTTT; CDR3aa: CASSPTQGMWPQHF
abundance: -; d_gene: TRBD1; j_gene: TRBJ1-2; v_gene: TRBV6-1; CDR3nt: TGTGCCAGCAGTGAAAGGGGGACAGGGCTGGATGGCTACACCTTC; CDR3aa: CASSERGTGLDGYTF
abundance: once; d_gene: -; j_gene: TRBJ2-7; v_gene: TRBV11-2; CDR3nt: TGTGCCAGCAGCTTAGAGTGGGGCAGAAACTCCTACGAGCAGTACTTC; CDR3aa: CASSLEWGRNSYEQYF
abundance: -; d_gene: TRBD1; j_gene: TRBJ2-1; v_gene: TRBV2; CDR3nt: TGTGCCAGGACAGGGCCCGGGGATGAGCAGTTCTTC; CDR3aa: CARTGPGDEQFF
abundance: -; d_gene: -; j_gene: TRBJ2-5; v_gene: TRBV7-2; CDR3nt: TGTGCCAGCGCGAAAGAGACCCAGTACTTC; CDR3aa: CASAKETQYF
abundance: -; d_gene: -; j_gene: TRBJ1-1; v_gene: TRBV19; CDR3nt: TGTGCCAGTAAGACAGGCGGGAACACTGAAGCTTTCTTT; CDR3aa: CASKTGGNTEAFF
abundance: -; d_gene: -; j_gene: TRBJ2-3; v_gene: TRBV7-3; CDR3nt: TGTGCCAGCAGCCGAGCCAACACAGATACGCAGTATTTT; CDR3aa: CASSRANTDTQYF
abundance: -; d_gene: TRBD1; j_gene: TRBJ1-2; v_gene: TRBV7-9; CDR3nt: TGTGCCAGCAGCTTAAGTACAGGGGCGACCTATGGCTACACCTTC; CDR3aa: CASSLSTGATYGYTF
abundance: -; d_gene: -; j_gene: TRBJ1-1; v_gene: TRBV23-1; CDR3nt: TGCGCCAGCAGTCAACGTGGGGGGAGCACTGAAGCTTTCTTT; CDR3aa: CASSQRGGSTEAFF
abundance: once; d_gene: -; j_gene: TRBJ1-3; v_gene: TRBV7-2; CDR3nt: TGTGCCAGCAGCTTAGCCCCGGGTACGGGGGGAAACACCATATATTTT; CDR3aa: CASSLAPGTGGNTIYF
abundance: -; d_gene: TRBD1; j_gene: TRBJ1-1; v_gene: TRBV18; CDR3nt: TGTGCCGGTAAACAGGGGGCGAACACTGAAGCTTTCTTT; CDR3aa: CAGKQGANTEAFF
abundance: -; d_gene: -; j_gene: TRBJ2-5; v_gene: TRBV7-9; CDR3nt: TGTGCCAGCAGCTTAGCAGGGAGACTACAAGAGACCCAGTACTTC; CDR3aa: CASSLAGRLQETQYF
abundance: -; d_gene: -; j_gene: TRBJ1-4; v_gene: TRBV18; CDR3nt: TGTGCCAGCTCACCACCACCGGGTGAAAAACTGTTTTTT; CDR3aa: CASSPPPGEKLFF
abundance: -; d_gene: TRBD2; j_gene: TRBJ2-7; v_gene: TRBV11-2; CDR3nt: TGTGCCAGCAGCTTTAGCGGGGGGGTCTACGAGCAGTACTTC; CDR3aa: CASSFSGGVYEQYF
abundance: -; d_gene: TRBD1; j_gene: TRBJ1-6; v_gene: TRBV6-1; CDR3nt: TGTGCCAGCAGGGGTAGGGACAGGGATAATTCACCCCTCCACTTT; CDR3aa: CASRGRDRDNSPLHF
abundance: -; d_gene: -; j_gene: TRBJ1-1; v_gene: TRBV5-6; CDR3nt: TGTGCCAGCAGCGAATCAGGGGCGTCTGTCTCCACTGAAGCTTTCTTT; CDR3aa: CASSESGASVSTEAFF
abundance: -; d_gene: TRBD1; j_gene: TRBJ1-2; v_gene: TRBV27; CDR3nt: TGTGCCAGCAGAGACACAGGGGGGCCGTATGGCTACACCTTC; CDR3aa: CASRDTGGPYGYTF
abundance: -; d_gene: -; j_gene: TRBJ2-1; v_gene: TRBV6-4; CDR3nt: TGTGCCAGCAGTGACCAGCAGGGTAGGAATGAGCAGTTCTTC; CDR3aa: CASSDQQGRNEQFF
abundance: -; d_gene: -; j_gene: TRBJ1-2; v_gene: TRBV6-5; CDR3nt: TGTGCCAGCAGTTACGTGGCAGGTTATGGCTACACCTTC; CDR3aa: CASSYVAGYGYTF
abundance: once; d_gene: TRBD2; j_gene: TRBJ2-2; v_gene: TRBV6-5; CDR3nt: TGTGCCAGCATGGGACTAGCGGGTAACACCGGGGAGCTGTTTTTT; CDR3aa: CASMGLAGNTGELFF
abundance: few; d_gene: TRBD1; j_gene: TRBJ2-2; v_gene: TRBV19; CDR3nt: TGTGCCGCAGGGCGCCCGGGACAGGGCAACACCGGGGAGCTGTTTTTT; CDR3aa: CAAGRPGQGNTGELFF
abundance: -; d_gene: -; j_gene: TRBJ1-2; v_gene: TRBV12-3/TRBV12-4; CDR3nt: TGTGCCAGCAGTTTGAGGGAATACTATGGCTACACCTTC; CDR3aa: CASSLREYYGYTF
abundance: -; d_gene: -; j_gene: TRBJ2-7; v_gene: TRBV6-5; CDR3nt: TGTGCCAGCAGCCGCCGACAGACCCTATTTTACGAGCAGTACTTC; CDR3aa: CASSRRQTLFYEQYF
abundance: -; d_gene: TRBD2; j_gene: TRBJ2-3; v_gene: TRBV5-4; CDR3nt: TGTGCCAGCAGCCCCAAGGGACTAGCGGGAGCTGATACGCAGTATTTT; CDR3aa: CASSPKGLAGADTQYF
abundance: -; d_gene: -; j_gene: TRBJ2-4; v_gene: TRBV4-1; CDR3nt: TGCGCCAGCAGCCAAGATACGGGGGTCAAAAACATTCAGTACTTC; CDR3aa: CASSQDTGVKNIQYF
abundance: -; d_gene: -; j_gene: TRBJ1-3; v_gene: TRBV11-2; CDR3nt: TGTGCCAGCAGCTTAGACAGGGTACCTGGAAACACCATATATTTT; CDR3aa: CASSLDRVPGNTIYF
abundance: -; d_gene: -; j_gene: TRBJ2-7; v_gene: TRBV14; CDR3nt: TGTGCCAGCAGCTTCCGTTTGGGGGGAGGTCCCACCTACGAGCAGTACTTC; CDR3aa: CASSFRLGGGPTYEQYF
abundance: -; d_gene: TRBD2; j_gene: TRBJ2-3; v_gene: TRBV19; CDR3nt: TGTGCCAGTAGTCGGACTAGCGCCTCAGATACGCAGTATTTT; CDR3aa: CASSRTSASDTQYF
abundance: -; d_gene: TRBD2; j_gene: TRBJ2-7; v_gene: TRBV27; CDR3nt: TGTGCCAGCAGCCGACTAGCGGGTGGCGAGCAGTACTTC; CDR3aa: CASSRLAGGEQYF
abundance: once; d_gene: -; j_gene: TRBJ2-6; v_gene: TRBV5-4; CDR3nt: TGTGCCAGCAGCTTGCGCGGCTCTGGGGCCAACGTCCTGACTTTC; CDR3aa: CASSLRGSGANVLTF
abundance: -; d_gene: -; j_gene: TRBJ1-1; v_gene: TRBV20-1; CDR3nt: TGCAGTGCTAGTCCATCGAACACTGAAGCTTTCTTT; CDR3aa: CSASPSNTEAFF
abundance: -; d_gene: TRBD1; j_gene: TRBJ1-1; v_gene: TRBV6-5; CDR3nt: TGTGCCAGCAGCACAGGGGGCAAGGGCACTGAAGCTTTCTTT; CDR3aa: CASSTGGKGTEAFF
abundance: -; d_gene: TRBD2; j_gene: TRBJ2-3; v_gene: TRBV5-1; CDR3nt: TGCGCCAGCAGAAAACCCGGGACTAACACAGATACGCAGTATTTT; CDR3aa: CASRKPGTNTDTQYF